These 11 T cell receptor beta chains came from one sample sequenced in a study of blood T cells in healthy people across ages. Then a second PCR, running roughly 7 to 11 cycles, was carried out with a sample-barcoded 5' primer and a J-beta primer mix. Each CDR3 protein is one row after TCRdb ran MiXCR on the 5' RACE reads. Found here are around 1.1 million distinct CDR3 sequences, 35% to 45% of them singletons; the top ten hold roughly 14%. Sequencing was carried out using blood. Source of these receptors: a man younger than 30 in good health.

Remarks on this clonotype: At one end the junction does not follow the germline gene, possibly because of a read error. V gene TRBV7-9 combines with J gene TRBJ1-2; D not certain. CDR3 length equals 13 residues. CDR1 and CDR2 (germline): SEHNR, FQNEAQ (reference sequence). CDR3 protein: CACSASCNYGYTF. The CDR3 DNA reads TGTGCCTGCAGCGCTTCTTGTAACTATGGCTACACCTTC.

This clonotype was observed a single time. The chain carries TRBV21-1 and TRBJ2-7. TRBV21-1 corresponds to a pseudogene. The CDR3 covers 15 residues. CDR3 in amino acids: CASSAKGQTTREQYF. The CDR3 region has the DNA TGTGCCAGCAGCGCAAAAGGTCAGACAACGAGGGAGCAGTACTTC.

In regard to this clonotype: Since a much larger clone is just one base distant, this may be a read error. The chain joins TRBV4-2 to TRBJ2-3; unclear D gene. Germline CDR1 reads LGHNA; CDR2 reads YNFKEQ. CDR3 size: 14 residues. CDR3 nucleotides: TGTGTCAGCAGCCAAGATATAGGCACAGATACGCAGTATTTT. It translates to CVSSQDIGTDTQYF.

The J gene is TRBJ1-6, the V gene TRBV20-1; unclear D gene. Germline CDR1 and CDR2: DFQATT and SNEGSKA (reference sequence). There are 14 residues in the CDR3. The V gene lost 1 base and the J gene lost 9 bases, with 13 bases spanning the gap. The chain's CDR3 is CSARAQLWGSPLHF. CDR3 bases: TGCAGTGCTAGAGCTCAACTATGGGGTTCACCCCTCCACTTT.

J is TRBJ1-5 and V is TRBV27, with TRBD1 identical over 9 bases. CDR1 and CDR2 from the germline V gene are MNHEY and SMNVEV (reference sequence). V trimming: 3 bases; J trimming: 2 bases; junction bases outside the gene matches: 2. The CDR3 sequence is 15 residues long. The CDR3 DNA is TGTGCCAGCAGTTTCCGGACAGGGGGCAATCAGCCCCAGCATTTT. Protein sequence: CASSFRTGGNQPQHF.

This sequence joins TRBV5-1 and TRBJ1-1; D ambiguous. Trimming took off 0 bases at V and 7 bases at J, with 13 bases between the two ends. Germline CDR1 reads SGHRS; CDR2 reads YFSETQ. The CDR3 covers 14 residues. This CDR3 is CASSLEVSAREAFF. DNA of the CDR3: TGCGCCAGCAGCTTGGAGGTGTCGGCTCGTGAAGCTTTCTTT.

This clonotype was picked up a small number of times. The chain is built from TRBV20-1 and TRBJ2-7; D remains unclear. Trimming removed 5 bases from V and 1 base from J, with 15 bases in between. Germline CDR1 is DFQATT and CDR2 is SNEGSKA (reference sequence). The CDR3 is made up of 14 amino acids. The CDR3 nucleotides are TGCAGTGCTGGCTCCGGGCTCCTATCCTACGAGCAGTACTTC. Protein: CSAGSGLLSYEQYF.

CDR3 nucleotides: TGCGCCAGCAGCCAAGGGGTTACAGGTTTCGCGCAGTACTTC. Translated, it gives CASSQGVTGFAQYF. V and J are TRBV4-3 and TRBJ2-7; D might be TRBD1 (5 bases). The CDR3 consists of 14 residues. With 1 base removed from V and 9 bases from J, the gap between germline ends came to 16 bases. Germline CDR1 and CDR2: LGHNA and YSLEER.

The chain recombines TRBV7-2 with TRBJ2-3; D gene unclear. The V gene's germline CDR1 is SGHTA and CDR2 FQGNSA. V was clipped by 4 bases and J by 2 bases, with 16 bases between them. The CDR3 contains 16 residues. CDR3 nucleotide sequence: TGTGCCAGCAGCTCCATTATCGGATCGACCACAGATACGCAGTATTTT. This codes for CASSSIIGSTTDTQYF.

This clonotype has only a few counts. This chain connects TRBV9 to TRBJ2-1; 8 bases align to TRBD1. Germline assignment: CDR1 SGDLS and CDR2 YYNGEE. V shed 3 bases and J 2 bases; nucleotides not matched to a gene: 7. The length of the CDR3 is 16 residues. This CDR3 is CASSAPGGRTYNEQFF. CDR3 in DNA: TGTGCCAGCAGCGCCCCAGGGGGCCGGACCTACAATGAGCAGTTCTTC.

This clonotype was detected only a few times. The CDR3 reads CASSQGDSYTDTQYF. CDR3 sequence (DNA): TGCGCCAGCAGCCAAGGGGACTCATACACAGATACGCAGTATTTT. The V gene is TRBV4-3, the J gene TRBJ2-3, with a weak D call TRBD2 (6 bases). The CDR3 extends over 15 amino acids. Germline loops: CDR1 LGHNA, CDR2 YSLEER. Trimming stripped 1 base from V and 2 bases from J, with 10 bases between.